A selection of T cell receptor beta chains follows, all from one sample in a study of post-analysis software for immune sequencing data. Each CDR3 protein is one row after TCRdb ran MiXCR on the PCR reads. The table lists roughly 800,000 distinct CDR3 sequences, roughly 30% of them singletons. Source material: blood. The receptor set was obtained from a girl between 10 and 17 years old with multiple sclerosis. Both conserved end residues are part of each CDR3. A D gene is named only where the DNA matches it firmly. Only some rows state a clone size, as once, few, many or a class for expanded clones.

v_call: TRBV4-1
j_call: TRBJ2-3
d_call: TRBD1
clone_size: NA
cdr3_nt: TGCGCCAGCAGCCCACCGGACAGGGGCCCTGCCACAGATACGCAGTATTTT
cdr3_aa: CASSPPDRGPATDTQYF

v_call: TRBV29-1
j_call: TRBJ1-1
d_call: NA
clone_size: NA
cdr3_nt: TGCAGCGTTTCCCTTGCGTTTAACACTGAAGCTTTCTTT
cdr3_aa: CSVSLAFNTEAFF

v_call: TRBV20-1
j_call: TRBJ2-5
d_call: NA
clone_size: NA
cdr3_nt: TGCAGTGCTAGAGAGGAAGGGTATTGGGGGAAGGAGACCCAGTACTTC
cdr3_aa: CSAREEGYWGKETQYF

v_call: TRBV7-2
j_call: TRBJ2-1
d_call: NA
clone_size: NA
cdr3_nt: TGTGCCAGCAGCAACGGGGGACTCTCCTACAATGAGCAGTTCTTC
cdr3_aa: CASSNGGLSYNEQFF

v_call: TRBV7-8
j_call: TRBJ1-6
d_call: NA
clone_size: NA
cdr3_nt: TGTGCCAGCAGCTTAGACCGTGTCCCCCTCCACTTT
cdr3_aa: CASSLDRVPLHF

v_call: TRBV12-5
j_call: TRBJ2-1
d_call: NA
clone_size: few
cdr3_nt: TGTGCTAGTGGTCCGACGAGCAGTGAGCAGTTCTTC
cdr3_aa: CASGPTSSEQFF

v_call: TRBV5-6
j_call: TRBJ1-5
d_call: TRBD1
clone_size: NA
cdr3_nt: TGTGCCAGCAGCTTGGTGGGGACAGGGGGCGATCAGCCCCAGCATTTT
cdr3_aa: CASSLVGTGGDQPQHF

v_call: TRBV20-1
j_call: TRBJ2-1
d_call: TRBD2
clone_size: NA
cdr3_nt: TGCAATGCTGTCACTAGCGGGGAGTACAATGAGCAGTTCTTC
cdr3_aa: CNAVTSGEYNEQFF

v_call: TRBV3-1
j_call: TRBJ2-7
d_call: NA
clone_size: NA
cdr3_nt: TGTGCCAGCAGCCCGAGGGACGGTAGATTCAGCGTCTCCTACGAGCAGTACTTC
cdr3_aa: CASSPRDGRFSVSYEQYF

v_call: TRBV9
j_call: TRBJ2-3
d_call: TRBD1
clone_size: few
cdr3_nt: TGTGCCAGCAGCGACGGGACAGTGAGCACAGATACGCAGTATTTT
cdr3_aa: CASSDGTVSTDTQYF

v_call: TRBV2
j_call: TRBJ2-7
d_call: NA
clone_size: NA
cdr3_nt: TGTGCCAGCAGTATAGCAGCCTACGAGCAGTACTTC
cdr3_aa: CASSIAAYEQYF

v_call: TRBV21-1
j_call: TRBJ1-1
d_call: NA
clone_size: NA
cdr3_nt: TGTGCCAGCAGCTCGAGACAGGGGCGCCCCTCTTTGGGGACTGAAGCTTTCTTT
cdr3_aa: CASSSRQGRPSLGTEAFF

v_call: TRBV12-3/TRBV12-4
j_call: TRBJ2-1
d_call: NA
clone_size: NA
cdr3_nt: TGTGCCACCGCGAGTAGGGCCTCCTACAATGAGCAGTTCTTC
cdr3_aa: CATASRASYNEQFF

v_call: TRBV9
j_call: TRBJ1-2
d_call: NA
clone_size: few
cdr3_nt: TGTGCCAGCAGCGTAGCAGGGCAGGGAAATGGCTACACCTTC
cdr3_aa: CASSVAGQGNGYTF

v_call: TRBV6-1
j_call: TRBJ2-5
d_call: NA
clone_size: NA
cdr3_nt: TGTGCCAGCAGTAACAGGGTCCAAGAGACCCAGTACTTC
cdr3_aa: CASSNRVQETQYF

v_call: TRBV5-6
j_call: TRBJ1-1
d_call: NA
clone_size: once
cdr3_nt: TGTGCCAGCAGCTTGGCGGGGCCGACTGAAGCTTTCTTT
cdr3_aa: CASSLAGPTEAFF

v_call: TRBV7-2
j_call: TRBJ2-1
d_call: NA
clone_size: NA
cdr3_nt: TGTGCCAGCAGCCCCGGGGGCACTAGCTCCTACAATGAGCAGTTCTTC
cdr3_aa: CASSPGGTSSYNEQFF

v_call: TRBV7-9
j_call: TRBJ2-3
d_call: NA
clone_size: NA
cdr3_nt: TGTGCCAGCAGCTTAGTTCCAATCACAGATACGCAGTATTTT
cdr3_aa: CASSLVPITDTQYF

v_call: TRBV6-1
j_call: TRBJ2-5
d_call: NA
clone_size: NA
cdr3_nt: TGTGCCAGTCAGGCCGGAGGGGGAGAGACCCAGTACTTC
cdr3_aa: CASQAGGGETQYF

v_call: TRBV29-1
j_call: TRBJ2-7
d_call: NA
clone_size: NA
cdr3_nt: TGCGGCGTTGAAGAGTCCTCCTACGAGCAGTACTTC
cdr3_aa: CGVEESSYEQYF

v_call: TRBV3-1
j_call: TRBJ2-7
d_call: NA
clone_size: NA
cdr3_nt: TGTGCCAGCACCGGGACGGGCTACAATGAGCAGTACTTC
cdr3_aa: CASTGTGYNEQYF

v_call: TRBV4-1
j_call: TRBJ2-1
d_call: NA
clone_size: few
cdr3_nt: TGCGCCAGCAGCCAAGATGGGGCGCCCAACAATGAGCAGTTCTTC
cdr3_aa: CASSQDGAPNNEQFF

v_call: TRBV11-2
j_call: TRBJ2-1
d_call: TRBD2
clone_size: NA
cdr3_nt: TGTGCCAGCAGCTTAGCGCGGGGGGGGCTAGCGGGATCCAATGAGCAGTTCTTC
cdr3_aa: CASSLARGGLAGSNEQFF

v_call: TRBV7-2
j_call: TRBJ2-4
d_call: TRBD2
clone_size: NA
cdr3_nt: TGTGCCAGCAGCTTGGGGCGGGAGGCTAACATTCAGTACTTC
cdr3_aa: CASSLGREANIQYF

v_call: TRBV6-6
j_call: TRBJ2-4
d_call: NA
clone_size: many
cdr3_nt: TGTGCCAGCAGTTACTCGAGCAGACCGAGGGAAAACATTCAGTACTTC
cdr3_aa: CASSYSSRPRENIQYF

v_call: TRBV7-8
j_call: TRBJ1-5
d_call: NA
clone_size: NA
cdr3_nt: TGTGCCAGCAGCTTAACGCCCCCGGGGTCCGGTCAGCCCCAGCATTTT
cdr3_aa: CASSLTPPGSGQPQHF

v_call: TRBV10-3
j_call: TRBJ2-5
d_call: TRBD1
clone_size: NA
cdr3_nt: TGTGCCATCAGTGAATCCGGGACAGCACGAGCAGAGACCCAGTACTTC
cdr3_aa: CAISESGTARAETQYF

v_call: TRBV6-2/TRBV6-3
j_call: TRBJ2-1
d_call: TRBD1
clone_size: few
cdr3_nt: TGTGCCAGCAGCGCTACAGGGGGTGAGCAGTTCTTC
cdr3_aa: CASSATGGEQFF

v_call: TRBV5-6
j_call: TRBJ2-1
d_call: NA
clone_size: NA
cdr3_nt: TGTGCCAGCAGCTTTCAGTATGAGCAGTTCTTC
cdr3_aa: CASSFQYEQFF

v_call: TRBV20-1
j_call: TRBJ1-6
d_call: NA
clone_size: few
cdr3_nt: TGCAGCGCCAAGCCGGGACACCATACGAACCTCCACTTT
cdr3_aa: CSAKPGHHTNLHF

v_call: TRBV9
j_call: TRBJ2-3
d_call: NA
clone_size: NA
cdr3_nt: TGTGCCAGCAGCGATGAGGGAGTCGGTACAGATACGCAGTATTTT
cdr3_aa: CASSDEGVGTDTQYF

v_call: TRBV12-3/TRBV12-4
j_call: TRBJ2-1
d_call: NA
clone_size: NA
cdr3_nt: TGTGCCAGCAGTTTTGGGGTAGGGTCCTACAATGAGCAGTTCTTC
cdr3_aa: CASSFGVGSYNEQFF

v_call: TRBV19
j_call: TRBJ2-7
d_call: NA
clone_size: few
cdr3_nt: TGTGCCAGTGATTTCTTCACAGGGTTCGAGCAGTACTTC
cdr3_aa: CASDFFTGFEQYF

v_call: TRBV7-2
j_call: TRBJ1-1
d_call: NA
clone_size: few
cdr3_nt: TGTGCCAGCAGCTTAAGGGTAGGGGAGACTGAAGCTTTCTTT
cdr3_aa: CASSLRVGETEAFF

v_call: TRBV20-1
j_call: TRBJ1-3
d_call: NA
clone_size: NA
cdr3_nt: TGCAGTGCTCCATCAAGCGCCGGAAACACCATATATTTT
cdr3_aa: CSAPSSAGNTIYF

v_call: TRBV2
j_call: TRBJ2-7
d_call: NA
clone_size: once
cdr3_nt: TGTGCCAGCAGTGGAGCTCCCTGGGAGCAGTACTTC
cdr3_aa: CASSGAPWEQYF

v_call: TRBV20-1
j_call: TRBJ2-7
d_call: NA
clone_size: few
cdr3_nt: TGCAGTGCTAGTAACAGCTACGAGCAGTACTTC
cdr3_aa: CSASNSYEQYF

v_call: TRBV28
j_call: TRBJ2-2
d_call: NA
clone_size: NA
cdr3_nt: TGTGCCAGCAGTCCCCCCGCAGTTAACACCGGGGAGCTGTTTTTT
cdr3_aa: CASSPPAVNTGELFF

v_call: TRBV15
j_call: TRBJ2-5
d_call: TRBD2
clone_size: NA
cdr3_nt: TGTGCCACCAGCAGACACAGGGTCTGGAAACTAGCGGGAGAACAAGAGACCCGGTACTTC
cdr3_aa: CATSRHRVWKLAGEQETRYF

v_call: TRBV7-2
j_call: TRBJ2-5
d_call: NA
clone_size: few
cdr3_nt: TGTGCCAGCAGTCAAAATTTCAACCGAGGCCACGGGGAGCAGTACTTC
cdr3_aa: CASSQNFNRGHGEQYF

v_call: TRBV9
j_call: TRBJ2-5
d_call: TRBD2
clone_size: NA
cdr3_nt: TGTGCCAGCATCCGACTAGCGGGTCAAGAGACCCAGTACTTC
cdr3_aa: CASIRLAGQETQYF

v_call: TRBV20-1
j_call: TRBJ1-2
d_call: NA
clone_size: few
cdr3_nt: TGCAGTGCTAGCCGCCGGGAGGGGGGAAGTGGCTATGGCTACACCTTC
cdr3_aa: CSASRREGGSGYGYTF

v_call: TRBV12-3/TRBV12-4
j_call: TRBJ2-1
d_call: TRBD2
clone_size: once
cdr3_nt: TGTGCCAGCAGTCATGGGGGACTAGCGGGGGCCCCCTACAATGAGCAGTTCTTC
cdr3_aa: CASSHGGLAGAPYNEQFF

v_call: TRBV5-1
j_call: TRBJ2-3
d_call: NA
clone_size: few
cdr3_nt: TGCGCCAGCAGCCCACGCTCGGGGGCTGTCGATACGCAGTATTTT
cdr3_aa: CASSPRSGAVDTQYF

v_call: TRBV11-2
j_call: TRBJ2-1
d_call: TRBD2
clone_size: few
cdr3_nt: TGTGCCAGCAGCTTATGGGGCAAGGGACTAGCGGGAATCCTCCCCTACAATGAGCAGTTCTTC
cdr3_aa: CASSLWGKGLAGILPYNEQFF

v_call: TRBV29-1
j_call: TRBJ2-7
d_call: NA
clone_size: NA
cdr3_nt: TGCAGCGTTGCGGACAACTACGAGCAGTACTTC
cdr3_aa: CSVADNYEQYF

v_call: TRBV20-1
j_call: TRBJ1-5
d_call: NA
clone_size: NA
cdr3_nt: TGCAGTGCTAGAGCGGGTGGGGCCGCCCAGCATTTT
cdr3_aa: CSARAGGAAQHF

v_call: TRBV12-3/TRBV12-4
j_call: TRBJ1-6
d_call: NA
clone_size: few
cdr3_nt: TGTGCCAGCAGAGACAGCCAGAGCTCCTATAATTCACCCCTCCACTTT
cdr3_aa: CASRDSQSSYNSPLHF

v_call: TRBV10-3
j_call: TRBJ2-2
d_call: TRBD2
clone_size: few
cdr3_nt: TGTGCCATCAATCCAGCGGGGGCGACCGGGGAGCTGTTTTTT
cdr3_aa: CAINPAGATGELFF

v_call: TRBV6-5
j_call: TRBJ2-6
d_call: NA
clone_size: few
cdr3_nt: TGTGCCAGCAGTTACATGACTGACCCTGGGGCCAACGTCCTGACTTTC
cdr3_aa: CASSYMTDPGANVLTF

v_call: TRBV27
j_call: TRBJ2-7
d_call: NA
clone_size: NA
cdr3_nt: TGTGCCAGCAGCCCTAGGGGCGAGACCGAGTACTTC
cdr3_aa: CASSPRGETEYF

v_call: TRBV7-8
j_call: TRBJ2-3
d_call: NA
clone_size: NA
cdr3_nt: TGTGCCAGCAGCCGAACAGGGACGGATACGCAGTATTTT
cdr3_aa: CASSRTGTDTQYF

v_call: TRBV15
j_call: TRBJ2-5
d_call: TRBD2
clone_size: NA
cdr3_nt: TGTGCCACCAGACTAGCGGGAGGAGAGACCCAGTACTTC
cdr3_aa: CATRLAGGETQYF

v_call: TRBV6-5
j_call: TRBJ1-1
d_call: NA
clone_size: few
cdr3_nt: TGTGCCAGCAGTTACAGGGACACTGAAGCTTTCTTT
cdr3_aa: CASSYRDTEAFF